Sequencing of this T cell receptor (beta chain) was carried out in a study of Ad26.COV2.S vaccination and SARS-CoV-2 variants. CDR1 and CDR2 (germline): SGHVS, FQNEAQ. V was pared by 3 bases and J by 2 bases, with 4 bases of the junction left unmatched. The CDR3 extends over 14 amino acids. Described treatment: some 20 received Ad26.COV2.S at low or high dose, single or two shots; 5 received placebo; per-sample allocation not given. Repertoires come from day 63 after the first vaccine or placebo injection. A Boston donor was an adult aged 18-55 years. Spike of the Wuhan-strain SARS-CoV-2 was expressed by an Ad26 vector, which formed the vaccine. Method: immunoSEQ multiplex PCR; TCRdb's copy keeps in-frame clones and lacks some. The table records 200,000 to 300,000 clones, approximately 90% of them present only once. To note about this clone: Its antigen is unidentified.

Study-wide results and caveats: Similar non-spike TCR breadth was observed in recipients of vaccine and of placebo. Responses of spike-specific T cells (both CD8+ and CD4+) reportedly showed substantial breadth after vaccination.

The chain uses TRBV7-8 and TRBJ2-7; TRBD1 matches at 7 bases. This receptor was identified in a person aged 18 to 59 who received the Ad26.COV2.S COVID-19 vaccine or a placebo. The sequencing used peripheral blood, collected in a trial of Ad26.COV2.S vaccine versus placebo. In nucleotides, the CDR3 is TGTGCCAGCAGCTTGACAGGGTTCGCCTACGAGCAGTACTTC. As protein: CASSLTGFAYEQYF.